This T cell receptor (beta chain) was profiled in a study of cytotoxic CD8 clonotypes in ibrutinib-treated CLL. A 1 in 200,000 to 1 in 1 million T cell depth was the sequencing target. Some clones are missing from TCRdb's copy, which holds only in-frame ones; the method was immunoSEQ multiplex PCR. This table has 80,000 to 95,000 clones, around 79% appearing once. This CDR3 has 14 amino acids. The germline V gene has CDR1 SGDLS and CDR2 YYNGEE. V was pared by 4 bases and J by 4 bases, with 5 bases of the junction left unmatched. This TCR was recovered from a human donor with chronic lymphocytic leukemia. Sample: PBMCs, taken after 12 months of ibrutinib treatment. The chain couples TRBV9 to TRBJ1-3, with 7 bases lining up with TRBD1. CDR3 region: CASSQGQPGNTIYF. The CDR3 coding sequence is TGTGCCAGCAGCCAGGGACAGCCGGGAAACACCATATATTTT.